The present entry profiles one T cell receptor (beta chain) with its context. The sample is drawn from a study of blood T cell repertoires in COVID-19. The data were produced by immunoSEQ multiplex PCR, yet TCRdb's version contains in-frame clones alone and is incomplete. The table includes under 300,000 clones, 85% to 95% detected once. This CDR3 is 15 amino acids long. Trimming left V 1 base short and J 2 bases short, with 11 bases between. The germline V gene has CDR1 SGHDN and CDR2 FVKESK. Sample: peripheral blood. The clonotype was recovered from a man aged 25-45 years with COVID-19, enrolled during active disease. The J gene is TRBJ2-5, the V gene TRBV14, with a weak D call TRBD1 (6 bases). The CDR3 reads CASSQARGWQETQYF. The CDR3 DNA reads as TGTGCCAGCAGCCAAGCTAGGGGGTGGCAAGAGACCCAGTACTTC.